A single sample gave rise to the 18 T cell receptor beta chains below, sequenced in a study of beta chain features in type 1 diabetes. Study outcomes and limitations: All four CD4+ subsets from Type 1 diabetes patients carried moderately but significantly shorter TCRB CDR3s.

Their antigen targets remain unknown. The investigators reverse transcribed all of the isolated RNA, so they sequenced expressed TCRB transcripts. Clones were read by immunoSEQ multiplex PCR, and TCRdb kept only the in-frame ones, dropping some. This table has under 300,000 clones, under 20% appearing once. Material for sequencing was naive CD4+ T cells from blood. The source of these receptors is a man aged 25 to 40 with type 1 diabetes.

This clone was found a few times. Other DNA sequences from this sample encode an identical CDR3 as well. V is TRBV30 and J is TRBJ2-1; no definite D call. Germline CDR1 GTSNPN, CDR2 SVGIG (reference sequence). V dropped 0 bases and J dropped 4 bases, with 7 bases sitting between them. The CDR3 totals 13 residues. CDR3 residues: CAWSVGQYNEQFF. The CDR3 nucleotides read TGTGCCTGGAGTGTCGGGCAGTACAATGAGCAGTTCTTC.

This chain links TRBV9 with TRBJ2-1; TRBD2 matches 7 bases. V gave up 0 bases and J gave up 3 bases; unmatched junction bases: 3. CDR1 is SGDLS, CDR2 YYNGEE, per germline. This CDR3 has 15 amino acids. For the CDR3, the DNA is TGTGCCAGCAGCGTAGGCGGGAGTCTCTACAATGAGCAGTTCTTC. This translates into CASSVGGSLYNEQFF.

This chain connects TRBV5-1 to TRBJ2-7; TRBD2 matches 11 bases. After removal of 4 bases from V and 0 bases from J, the junction contained 6 bases not matched to a gene. This CDR3 is 16 amino acids long. CDR1 SGHRS and CDR2 YFSETQ come from the germline V gene. The CDR3 nucleotides read TGCGCCAGCAGCCTCGGGACTAGCGGTAGCTCCTACGAGCAGTACTTC. It translates to CASSLGTSGSSYEQYF.

The chain recombines TRBV30 with TRBJ2-4; 8 bases align to TRBD1. The CDR3 contains 13 residues. The V gene's germline CDR1 is GTSNPN and CDR2 SVGIG (reference sequence). The trim removed 0 bases at V and 8 bases at J, leaving 3 bases unmatched. CDR3 nucleotide sequence: TGTGCCTGGAGTGTTCAGGACAGGGACATTCAGTACTTC. This translates into CAWSVQDRDIQYF.

This clone was observed a few times. One end of the junction fails to match germline, which may point to a read error. The CDR3 loop reads CASSGRYGQYF. DNA of the CDR3: TGTGCCAGCAGTGGAAGATACGGGCAGTACTTC. The chain links TRBV27 to TRBJ2-7; no reliable D call. Germline V gene sequence: CDR1 MNHEY, CDR2 SMNVEV (reference sequence). The CDR3 spans 11 residues.

V usage is TRBV25-1 and J usage is TRBJ2-7; TRBD1 agrees at 9 bases. Trimming at V came to 4 bases and at J to 0 bases, leaving 10 bases not matched to a gene. This CDR3 is built from 17 residues. Germline assignment: CDR1 MGHDK and CDR2 SYGVNS. The CDR3 DNA follows: TGTGCCAGCAGTGCCCCCAAGGGACAGGGTATCTCCTACGAGCAGTACTTC. It yields the protein CASSAPKGQGISYEQYF.

This sequence joins TRBV7-3 and TRBJ2-6, with unresolved D. With 5 bases removed from V and 0 bases from J, the gap between germline ends came to 8 bases. This CDR3 is built from 15 residues. The germline V gene has CDR1 SGHTA and CDR2 FQGTGA. DNA of the CDR3: TGTGCCAGCAGCAGAAGGGACTCTGGGGCCAACGTCCTGACTTTC. Its translation is CASSRRDSGANVLTF.

As for this clone: Within the sample, other DNA sequences also encode this same CDR3. This sequence joins TRBV5-4 and TRBJ2-1; D possibly corresponds to TRBD2 (5 bases). The germline CDR1 and CDR2 sequences are SGHNT and YYREEE (reference sequence). CDR3 length: 15 amino acids. Trimming pared 0 bases from V and 0 bases from J, leaving 7 bases between. The CDR3 bases are TGTGCCAGCAGCTTGGATGGGAGCTCCTACAATGAGCAGTTCTTC. It yields the protein CASSLDGSSYNEQFF.

The rearrangement uses TRBV28 and TRBJ2-3, with unresolved D. Trimming shortened V by 10 bases and J by 6 bases, and 8 bases separated the two germline ends. Per the germline V gene, CDR1 is MDHEN and CDR2 is SYDVKM. This CDR3 has 10 residues. CDR3 DNA sequence: TGTGCCACCCGTACGGATACGCAGTATTTT. It encodes CATRTDTQYF.

The chain uses TRBV28 and TRBJ2-7; D gene unclear. This CDR3 has 13 amino acids. V gave up 2 bases and J gave up 2 bases, with 7 bases separating them. The germline CDR1 and CDR2 sequences are MDHEN and SYDVKM. In nucleotides, the CDR3 is TGTGCCAGCAGTTTACCAGGAACCTACGAGCAGTACTTC. Amino acids: CASSLPGTYEQYF.

This CDR3 is CAIRGARDEQYF. The CDR3 DNA is TGTGCCATACGCGGGGCAAGGGACGAGCAGTACTTC. The V call is TRBV10-3, the J call TRBJ2-7; tentatively, D is TRBD2 (6 bases). The V and J ends lost 9 bases and 5 bases respectively, with 14 bases between them. The germline V gene encodes CDR1 ENHRY and CDR2 SYGVKD. The CDR3 is made up of 12 amino acids.

In this sample, this clone turned up a few times. This chain joins TRBV9 and TRBJ2-5; D is unclear. V dropped 4 bases and J dropped 1 base, with 2 bases sitting between them. This CDR3 contains 11 residues. From germline, CDR1 is SGDLS and CDR2 YYNGEE. This chain's CDR3 is CASSRQETQYF. CDR3 nucleotides: TGTGCCAGCAGCCGCCAAGAGACCCAGTACTTC.

The chain has TRBV4-1 and TRBJ2-1; 8 positions match TRBD2. V was clipped by 2 bases and J by 0 bases; unmatched bases: 3. The germline V gene encodes CDR1 MGHRA and CDR2 YSYEKL. This CDR3 is built from 16 residues. This CDR3 is CASSQPTSASYNEQFF. In DNA form, the CDR3 reads TGCGCCAGCAGCCAACCGACTAGCGCCTCCTACAATGAGCAGTTCTTC.

V is TRBV14 and J is TRBJ2-1; 9 bases are a match to TRBD2. Per the germline V gene, CDR1 is SGHDN and CDR2 is FVKESK. The CDR3 consists of 16 residues. Losses at the gene ends were 0 bases for V and 4 bases for J; bases not matched to a gene: 4. The CDR3 sequence is CASSQDSGSSYNEQFF. The CDR3 bases are TGTGCCAGCAGCCAAGATAGCGGGAGTTCTTACAATGAGCAGTTCTTC.

This clone was counted only a few times. The V and J genes are TRBV30 and TRBJ2-1, with D tentatively TRBD1 (6 bases). This CDR3 comprises 15 residues. The germline V and J ends were trimmed by 3 bases and 0 bases, with 12 bases remaining between them. Germline V lookup: CDR1 GTSNPN, CDR2 SVGIG (reference sequence). The DNA of the CDR3 is TGTGCCTGGAGGATGCAGGGGCTCTCCTACAATGAGCAGTTCTTC. Translation gives CAWRMQGLSYNEQFF. Variable domain in full (rest from reference TRBV30 and TRBJ2-1): SQTIHQWPATLVQPVGSPLSLECTVEGTSNPNLYWYRQAAGRGLQLLFYSVGIGQISSEVPQNLSASRPQDRQFILSSKKLLLSDSGFYLCAWRMQGLSYNEQFFGPGTRLTVL.

The chain employs TRBV7-2 and TRBJ2-2, with TRBD1 matching 10 bases. The V segment lost 5 bases and the J segment 6 bases; nucleotides outside the gene matches: 6. The CDR3 is made up of 15 amino acids. Germline V gene sequence: CDR1 SGHTA, CDR2 FQGNSA. The CDR3 coding sequence is TGTGCCAGCAGCGCGACAGGGGGCAGCGCCGGGGAGCTGTTTTTT. Translated, it gives CASSATGGSAGELFF.

The rearrangement uses TRBV7-2 and TRBJ1-5, with TRBD1 identical over 7 bases. The germline V gene has CDR1 SGHTA and CDR2 FQGNSA. Trimming removed 5 bases from V and 2 bases from J; junction bases left unmatched: 6. This CDR3 region has 15 residues. The CDR3 bases are TGTGCCAGCAGCCAGGGGGGGCGCGGCAATCAGCCCCAGCATTTT. Translation: CASSQGGRGNQPQHF.

This chain links TRBV30 with TRBJ1-2; D is perhaps TRBD1 (6 bases). The CDR3 runs 10 residues. The V end was cut by 1 base, the J end by 14 bases, with 11 bases between. Germline V CDR1 and CDR2: GTSNPN, SVGIG (reference sequence). The CDR3 DNA sequence: TGTGCCTGGAGTGGGACAGCAAGAACCTTC. Translation: CAWSGTARTF.